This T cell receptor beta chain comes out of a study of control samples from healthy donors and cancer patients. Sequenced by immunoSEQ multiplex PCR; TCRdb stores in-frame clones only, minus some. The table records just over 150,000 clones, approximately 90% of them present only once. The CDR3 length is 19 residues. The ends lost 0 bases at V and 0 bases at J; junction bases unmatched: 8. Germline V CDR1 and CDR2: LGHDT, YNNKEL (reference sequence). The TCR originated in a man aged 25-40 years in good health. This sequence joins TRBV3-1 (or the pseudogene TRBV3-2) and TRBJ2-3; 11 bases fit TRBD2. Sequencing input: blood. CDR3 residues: CASSQDMGSGGVSTDTQYF. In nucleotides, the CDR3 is TGTGCCAGCAGCCAAGATATGGGTAGCGGGGGGGTTAGCACAGATACGCAGTATTTT.